This T cell receptor (beta chain) was recovered during a study of T cells in Graves' hyperthyroidism and ophthalmopathy. Study-level points and caveats: Blood also showed most of the thyroid clonotypes that were expanded above 0.001.

Concerning this clonotype itself: Its antigen remains unidentified.

There are 13 residues in the CDR3. Germline V gives CDR1 SNHLY, CDR2 FYNNEI. V lost 6 bases, J lost 3 bases, and 9 bases lay in between. No ophthalmopathy progression within 18 months constituted stable Graves' hyperthyroidism. Diagnosis of hyperthyroidism was new in patients aged 18 to 65, and its duration was under 2 months. Patients with uncontrolled infections, other autoimmune diseases, pregnancy or lactation were excluded. The investigators amplified TCR beta CDR3 regions from RNA transcripts. The HTBI primer set was used in a first-round RT-PCR of the TCR CDR3. A single record per CDR3 protein comes from TCRdb applying MiXCR to the multiplex PCR reads. Of 560,000 or so distinct CDR3 sequences listed, around 46% are singletons.

The origin of this receptor is a woman younger than 30 with Graves' hyperthyroidism. Sequenced: peripheral blood or thyroid tissue (not recorded which). The genes are TRBV2 and TRBJ1-3; tentative D call: TRBD1 (5 bases). The DNA of the CDR3 is TGTGCCAGCAGCGACAGACTTGGAAACACCATATATTTT. This translates into CASSDRLGNTIYF. Supplemented by reference TRBV2 and TRBJ1-3, the full variable domain reads EPEVTQTPSHQVTQMGQEVILRCVPISNHLYFYWYRQILGQKVEFLVSFYNNEISEKSEIFDDQFSVERPDGSNFTLKIRSTKLEDSAMYFCASSDRLGNTIYFGEGSWLTVV.